A single T cell receptor (beta chain) is shown here with its context. Trimming pared 6 bases from V and 0 bases from J, leaving 15 bases between. This CDR3 is built from 16 residues. Looked up from germline, CDR1 is ENHRY and CDR2 is SYGVKD. These data belong to a study of cytomegalovirus exposure and HLA in healthy donors. The assay was immunoSEQ multiplex PCR, and TCRdb's table has in-frame clones only and misses some. The data hold about 340,000 clones, with 80% to 90% observed a single time. The sequence derives from a woman under 30 in good health and CMV-seronegative. The sequenced sample consisted of PBMCs. The chain has TRBV10-3 and TRBJ2-1; D remains unclear. This chain's CDR3 is CAISQILGGSYNEQFF. Written as DNA, the CDR3 is TGTGCCATCAGCCAGATCCTTGGCGGCTCCTACAATGAGCAGTTCTTC.